These 22 T cell receptor beta chains originate from one sample sequenced in a study of cytomegalovirus exposure and HLA in healthy donors. The PCR contained 60 Vbeta and 13 Jbeta primers. Profiling relied on immunoSEQ multiplex PCR, and the TCRdb table lists in-frame clones only, not all of them. The table has about 120,000 clones, around 79% seen once; the top ten hold roughly 3.1%. The sequencing sample was made of PBMCs. These receptors came from a young woman in good health and CMV-seropositive.

This chain joins TRBV27 and TRBJ2-1, with D possibly matching TRBD2 (6 bases). CDR3 size: 15 residues. V lost 3 bases to trimming and J lost 8 bases, with 17 bases between them. The germline V gene has CDR1 MNHEY and CDR2 SMNVEV (reference sequence). As DNA, the CDR3 is TGTGCCAGCAGTTTTTTCCAGGGAAGGAGGGATGAGCAGTTCTTC. It translates to CASSFFQGRRDEQFF.

The rearrangement uses TRBV2 and TRBJ1-6; D is undetermined. The CDR3 runs 18 residues. V lost 3 bases and J 0 bases, leaving 15 bases between the germline ends. Looked up from germline, CDR1 is SNHLY and CDR2 is FYNNEI. CDR3 bases: TGTGCCAGCAGTGATAAGGCAGGCCGTAGCTCCTATAATTCACCCCTCCACTTT. Its protein product is CASSDKAGRSSYNSPLHF.

The chain uses TRBV6-5 and TRBJ2-1; TRBD2 aligns across 8 bases. The CDR3 covers 15 residues. Trimming cost V 6 bases and J 2 bases; bases outside gene matches: 6. Germline CDR1 and CDR2: MNHEY and SVGAGI. The CDR3 nucleotides read TGTGCCAGCAGCAACCGGCGGGGGGCCTACAATGAGCAGTTCTTC. The encoded protein is CASSNRRGAYNEQFF.

The rearrangement joins TRBV28 to TRBJ1-1; no definite D call. Germline V gene lookup returns CDR1 MDHEN and CDR2 SYDVKM. V lost 5 bases, J lost 10 bases, and 11 bases lay in between. The CDR3 runs to 11 residues. CDR3 sequence reads: CASSPIPGAFF. In nucleotides, the CDR3 is TGTGCCAGCAGTCCGATACCGGGAGCTTTCTTT.

Comment on this clone: Other DNA sequences in this specimen translate into the identical CDR3. The chain is built from TRBV9 and TRBJ2-5; 7 nucleotides align to TRBD2. The germline V gene has CDR1 SGDLS and CDR2 YYNGEE. CDR3 length: 14 amino acids. After removal of 3 bases from V and 1 base from J, the junction contained 3 bases not matched to a gene. This chain's CDR3 is CASSGGGPQETQYF. In DNA, the CDR3 is TGTGCCAGCAGCGGGGGGGGTCCCCAAGAGACCCAGTACTTC.

This clone was observed once. The chain has TRBV5-1 and TRBJ2-7; TRBD1 matches at 9 bases. Germline trimming cut 3 bases from V and 5 bases from J; bases unmatched to any gene: 9. The germline gives CDR1 SGHRS, CDR2 YFSETQ. This CDR3 is built from 15 residues. The CDR3 is CASSWGDRVPNEQYF. Written as DNA, the CDR3 is TGCGCCAGCAGCTGGGGGGACAGGGTCCCTAACGAGCAGTACTTC.

The V call is TRBV4-2, the J call TRBJ1-4, with D possibly TRBD1 on 5 matching bases. Trimming pared 5 bases from V and 8 bases from J, leaving 27 bases between. The germline gives CDR1 LGHNA, CDR2 YNFKEQ. This CDR3 is 18 amino acids long. The CDR3 DNA is TGTGCCAGCAGCGTGGGATCGTGGCGGACCCCCAAGGGGGAAAAACTGTTTTTT. Protein product: CASSVGSWRTPKGEKLFF.

The CDR3 DNA follows: TGTGCCAGCAGCCTAATACCACACTATGGCTACACCTTC. This codes for CASSLIPHYGYTF. The rearrangement links TRBV11-2 to TRBJ1-2, with D unclear. Germline lookup yields CDR1 SGHAT and CDR2 FQNNGV. This CDR3 region has 13 residues. V lost 5 bases, J lost 3 bases, and 10 bases lay in between.

This rearrangement joins TRBV9 to TRBJ2-3; D is possibly TRBD2 (7 bases). With 0 bases removed from V and 6 bases from J, the gap between germline ends came to 14 bases. Germline assignment: CDR1 SGDLS and CDR2 YYNGEE. The CDR3 length is 15 residues. CDR3 DNA: TGTGCCAGCAGCGTAGCTTGGGGGGGGCGTGATACGCAGTATTTT. It is translated as CASSVAWGGRDTQYF.

The chain carries TRBV10-3 and TRBJ2-5; TRBD1 matches at 7 bases. The end of the DNA is better explained by TRBJ2-7, so the J call may be wrong. The CDR3 contains 13 residues. Germline CDR1 ENHRY, CDR2 SYGVKD. As DNA, the CDR3 is TGTGCCATCAGTGTTACAGGGGCTGACGAGCAGTACTTC. Translating gives CAISVTGADEQYF.

The J gene is TRBJ2-7, the V gene TRBV5-1, with a weak D call TRBD1 (6 bases). The CDR3 loop spans 12 amino acids. The V and J ends lost 2 bases and 5 bases respectively, with 8 bases between them. From germline, CDR1 is SGHRS and CDR2 YFSETQ. The CDR3 sequence is CASSLEGDEQYF. Written as DNA, the CDR3 is TGCGCCAGCAGCTTAGAGGGGGACGAGCAGTACTTC.

The chain joins TRBV5-4 to TRBJ2-5; D unclear. Per the germline V gene, CDR1 is SGHNT and CDR2 is YYREEE (reference sequence). The CDR3 covers 14 residues. The ends were cut back, 5 bases at V and 2 bases at J, with 13 bases in the middle. CDR3 loop: CASRNNTTQETQYF. CDR3 nucleotides: TGTGCCAGCAGGAATAATACCACTCAAGAGACCCAGTACTTC.

The V gene is TRBV7-9, the J gene TRBJ1-1; unclear D gene. CDR1 and CDR2 from the germline V gene are SEHNR and FQNEAQ (reference sequence). The V end lost 5 bases, the J end lost 3 bases, and 19 bases lay between the germline ends. The CDR3 length is 16 residues. The CDR3 DNA follows: TGTGCCAGCAGCGAATCCCTCATGGGCTACTACACTGAAGCTTTCTTT. Residues: CASSESLMGYYTEAFF.

The rearrangement joins TRBV11-2 to TRBJ2-1; D is unclear. Germline V gene lookup returns CDR1 SGHAT and CDR2 FQNNGV. Deletions cut 5 bases from V and 5 bases from J, with 10 bases between. The CDR3 consists of 13 residues. CDR3 sequence reads: CASSRSRDNEQFF. CDR3 DNA sequence: TGTGCCAGCAGCCGCAGTCGGGACAATGAGCAGTTCTTC.

This clone has a single count. The rearrangement links TRBV5-1 to TRBJ2-5, with D possibly being TRBD2 (6 bases). CDR3 length: 15 residues. The germline V and J ends were trimmed by 6 bases and 2 bases, with 17 bases remaining between them. Germline V lookup: CDR1 SGHRS, CDR2 YFSETQ. The CDR3 region has the DNA TGCGCCAGCAACCTTAATGCGGGACTTCAAGAGACCCAGTACTTC. This sequence encodes CASNLNAGLQETQYF.

This chain connects TRBV9 to TRBJ1-6, with D uncertain. CDR3 length equals 14 residues. V lost 0 bases to trimming and J lost 7 bases, with 8 bases between them. Germline V gene lookup returns CDR1 SGDLS and CDR2 YYNGEE. The DNA of the CDR3 is TGTGCCAGCAGCGTAGTCGGGGTGAATTCACCCCTCCACTTT. This encodes CASSVVGVNSPLHF. Drawing the rest from reference TRBV9 and TRBJ1-6, the complete variable domain is DSGVTQTPKHLITATGQRVTLRCSPRSGDLSVYWYQQSLDQGLQFLIQYYNGEERAKGNILERFSAQQFPDLHSELNLSSLELGDSALYFCASSVVGVNSPLHFGNGTRLTVT.

The chain links TRBV6-1 to TRBJ1-2, with D possibly TRBD1 on 6 matching bases. The germline V gene has CDR1 MNHNS and CDR2 SASEGT. Between the trimmed V and J ends, which lost 7 bases and 2 bases, there was a span of 8 bases. The CDR3 length is 12 residues. The CDR3: CASTGQNYGYTF. CDR3 in DNA: TGTGCCAGCACCGGACAGAACTATGGCTACACCTTC.

The chain links TRBV28 to TRBJ1-1, with 7 bases lining up with TRBD1. J was trimmed by 5 bases and V by 8 bases; bases with no gene match: 11. The germline gives CDR1 MDHEN, CDR2 SYDVKM. This CDR3 contains 14 residues. The CDR3 coding sequence is TGTGCCAGCTCTACACAGGGGTCTTGGACTGAAGCTTTCTTT. Amino acid sequence: CASSTQGSWTEAFF.

This clone turned up a few times. The rearrangement uses TRBV29-1 and TRBJ2-7, with D perhaps TRBD1 (5 bases). This CDR3 is built from 12 residues. Trimming cost V 4 bases and J 2 bases, with 9 bases left between them. Germline V gives CDR1 SQVTM, CDR2 ANQGSEA. The CDR3 spells CSVGQGTYEQYF. In DNA form, the CDR3 reads TGCAGCGTTGGGCAGGGAACCTACGAGCAGTACTTC.

Turning to this clone: The germline gene is not matched at one end of the junction; a read error may be the cause. The chain joins TRBV7-3 to TRBJ2-6; D call uncertain. Germline V CDR1 and CDR2: SGHTA, FQGTGA. CDR3 length: 17 amino acids. CDR3 protein: CSSSLSAIQSGANVLTF. The CDR3 DNA is TGTTCCAGCAGCTTATCAGCAATACAGTCTGGGGCCAACGTCCTGACTTTC.

The sample holds one count of this clone. The genes are TRBV7-2 and TRBJ2-5; 16 nucleotides match TRBD2. The CDR3 loop spans 19 amino acids. Losses at the gene ends were 4 bases for V and 1 base for J; bases not matched to a gene: 9. Germline CDR1 SGHTA, CDR2 FQGNSA. This CDR3 is CASSSPLGTSGGGQETQYF. CDR3 nucleotide sequence: TGTGCCAGCAGCTCGCCCCTCGGGACTAGCGGGGGGGGCCAAGAGACCCAGTACTTC.

This chain's CDR3 is CAWSPGGSRGGHTEAFF. The CDR3 DNA reads as TGTGCCTGGAGTCCGGGCGGCTCAAGGGGGGGACACACTGAAGCTTTCTTT. The chain recombines TRBV30 with TRBJ1-1; tentative D call: TRBD1 (6 bases). CDR1 is GTSNPN, CDR2 SVGIG, per germline (reference sequence). The CDR3 is 17 residues long. Trimming stripped 2 bases from V and 3 bases from J, with 22 bases between.